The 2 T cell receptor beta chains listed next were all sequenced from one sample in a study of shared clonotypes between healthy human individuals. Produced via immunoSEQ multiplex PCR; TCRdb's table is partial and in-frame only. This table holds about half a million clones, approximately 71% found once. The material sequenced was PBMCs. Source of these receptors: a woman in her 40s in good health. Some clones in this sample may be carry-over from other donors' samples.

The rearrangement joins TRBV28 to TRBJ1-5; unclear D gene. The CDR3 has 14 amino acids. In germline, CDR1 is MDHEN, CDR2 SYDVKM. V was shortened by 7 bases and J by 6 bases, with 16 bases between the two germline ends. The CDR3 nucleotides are TGTGCCAGCACCCAGTCGGGATACGGTCAGCCCCAGCATTTT. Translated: CASTQSGYGQPQHF.

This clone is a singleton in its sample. The CDR3 reads CASSPPRGDAYEQYF. The CDR3 DNA sequence: TGTGCCAGCAGTCCCCCCCGGGGTGATGCCTACGAGCAGTACTTC. The chain uses TRBV28 and TRBJ2-7; maybe TRBD2 (5 bases). The CDR3 runs 15 residues. The V gene lost 5 bases and the J gene lost 2 bases, with 16 bases spanning the gap. Germline lookup yields CDR1 MDHEN and CDR2 SYDVKM.